The clone carrying this T cell receptor (beta chain) came up many times. As yet, its antigen is unknown. The data belong to a study of T cells after yellow fever vaccination. Across the whole study: Fractions with few cells were prepared using SMART-Seq v4 Ultra Low Input.

Findings of the study overall: When the response was secondary, it was weaker but reached its peak faster, day 5 versus 15.

Production of TCR cDNA was by 5'RACE template switching, which also added a universal primer site and UMIs. TCRdb ran MiXCR on the 5' RACE reads and lists one entry per CDR3 protein. The data contain around 310,000 distinct CDR3 sequences, about 4% of them singletons. J was trimmed by 1 base and V by 6 bases; bases with no gene match: 2. CDR1 SGDLS and CDR2 YYNGEE come from the germline V gene. The CDR3 length is 16 residues. The material sequenced was PBMCs, taken 5 days after the yellow fever booster vaccination. The receptor was derived from a young man who received the YFV17D yellow fever vaccine. The rearrangement links TRBV9 to TRBJ2-2; 14 nucleotides match TRBD2. The CDR3 nucleotides are TGTGCCAGCACCGGACTAGCGGGGGGGAACACCGGGGAGCTGTTTTTT. Protein product: CASTGLAGGNTGELFF.